The following is a T cell receptor beta chain sequence with its context. The antigen is undetermined. Here immunoSEQ multiplex PCR was the method, and the copy in TCRdb shows in-frame clones only, minus some. The sample lists hundreds of thousands of clones, around 95% occurring once. Trimming shortened V by 6 bases and J by 3 bases, and 9 bases separated the two germline ends. The length of the CDR3 is 13 residues. Germline-derived CDR1 and CDR2 are LNHDA and SQIVND (reference sequence). As defined, naive CD8 cells were CD45RO-negative and positively selected for CCR7, with terminally differentiated effector memory CD45RA+ cells excluded. The source of the sample is a study of shared clonotypes between healthy human individuals. Notes on the study in general: Shared across a few donors were around 5% of the naive CD4 clonotypes. Across subsets, estimated richness was generally greater for naive than for memory populations.

This receptor was taken from a woman aged 25 to 39 in good health. The gene calls are TRBV19 and TRBJ2-1; D is uncertain. The sequencing input was naive CD8+ T cells sorted from blood. This CDR3 reads CASSPSNYNEQFF. CDR3 DNA sequence: TGTGCCAGTAGCCCGAGCAACTACAATGAGCAGTTCTTC.